The 2 T cell receptor beta chains below all came from one sample that was sequenced in a study of T cells in Graves' hyperthyroidism and ophthalmopathy. TCR beta CDR3 regions were amplified from RNA. The primer set for the first-round RT-PCR of the TCR CDR3 was HTBI. TCRdb processed the multiplex PCR reads anew with MiXCR; each CDR3 protein has one entry. The table records under 300,000 distinct CDR3 sequences, 25% to 30% of them present only once. Sequenced sample: blood. These receptors were collected from a man between 35 and 55 years old with Graves' hyperthyroidism that later progressed to Graves' ophthalmopathy.

V and J are TRBV6-1 and TRBJ2-5; TRBD1 agrees at 8 bases. This CDR3 contains 17 residues. The germline V gene has CDR1 MNHNS and CDR2 SASEGT. V trimming: 0 bases; J trimming: 2 bases; junction bases outside the gene matches: 8. CDR3 sequence: CASSEALSGTGQETQYF. CDR3 nucleotide sequence: TGTGCCAGCAGTGAAGCGCTGTCCGGGACAGGACAAGAGACCCAGTACTTC.

This clonotype is a singleton in its sample. The CDR3 DNA is TGTGCCAGCAGCCGGACAGGGGCGGAGGGGACCGGGGAGCTGTTTTTT. Its translation: CASSRTGAEGTGELFF. The chain has TRBV2 and TRBJ2-2, with 9 nucleotides matching TRBD1. Germline-derived CDR1 and CDR2 are SNHLY and FYNNEI. The length of the CDR3 is 16 residues. V was pared by 6 bases and J by 5 bases, with 10 bases of the junction left unmatched. Full variable domain (rest looked up from reference TRBV2 and TRBJ2-2): EPEVTQTPSHQVTQMGQEVILRCVPISNHLYFYWYRQILGQKVEFLVSFYNNEISEKSEIFDDQFSVERPDGSNFTLKIRSTKLEDSAMYFCASSRTGAEGTGELFFGEGSRLTVL.